These 24 T cell receptor beta chains were all obtained from the same sample, sequenced in a study of blood T cell repertoires in COVID-19. TCRdb keeps only in-frame clones here, not all; method: immunoSEQ multiplex PCR. The data contain 100,000 or so clones, 80% to 95% of them singletons. The sequenced sample was peripheral blood. The receptors here all came from a man aged 18-30 years with acute or convalescent COVID-19.

The chain recombines TRBV7-9 with TRBJ2-1; 7 bases are a match to TRBD2. CDR1 is SEHNR and CDR2 is FQNEAQ in the germline V gene (reference sequence). Trimming removed 1 base from V and 4 bases from J; junction bases left unmatched: 4. The CDR3 extends over 15 amino acids. CDR3 sequence: CASSLGLAVYNEQFF. CDR3 nucleotides: TGTGCCAGCAGCTTAGGTCTAGCGGTATACAATGAGCAGTTCTTC.

This clone has a single count. The J gene is TRBJ2-3, the V gene TRBV24-1, with TRBD2 matching over 9 bases. The V gene's germline CDR1 is KGHDR and CDR2 SFDVKD. The CDR3 sequence is 14 residues long. J gave up 4 bases and V 6 bases, and 4 bases lay outside the gene matches. CDR3 nucleotides: TGTGCCACCAGTCGCGGGGGGGCGGCAGATACGCAGTATTTT. Protein: CATSRGGAADTQYF.

The chain combines TRBV5-6 with TRBJ1-1; D unresolved. The CDR3 has 14 amino acids. Germline assignment: CDR1 SGHDT and CDR2 YYEEEE. V dropped 0 bases and J dropped 4 bases, with 10 bases sitting between them. The DNA for the CDR3 is TGTGCCAGCAGCTTGGGACTGTCGGGCACTGAAGCTTTCTTT. Translation: CASSLGLSGTEAFF.

CDR3 DNA: TGCGCCAGCAGCTTGGACGGACAGGGAACAGATACGCAGTATTTT. Protein sequence: CASSLDGQGTDTQYF. The rearrangement uses TRBV5-1 and TRBJ2-3; 8 positions agree with TRBD1. Looked up from germline, CDR1 is SGHRS and CDR2 is YFSETQ. Germline trimming cut 0 bases from V and 3 bases from J; bases unmatched to any gene: 3. This CDR3 spans 15 amino acids.

The chain joins TRBV27 to TRBJ2-4; 8 positions match TRBD1. The V gene's germline CDR1 is MNHEY and CDR2 SMNVEV (reference sequence). The CDR3 has 15 amino acids. The V gene end was trimmed by 5 bases and the J gene end by 1 base; junction bases not matched to a gene: 4. CDR3 protein: CASSPGGSAKNIQYF. The CDR3 coding sequence is TGTGCCAGCAGTCCAGGGGGCTCGGCCAAAAACATTCAGTACTTC.

CDR3 residues: CASSPGLAGHNEQFF. The CDR3 coding sequence is TGTGCCAGCAGCCCGGGACTAGCGGGACACAATGAGCAGTTCTTC. The chain combines TRBV11-3 with TRBJ2-1; 13 nucleotides match TRBD2. Germline assignment: CDR1 SGHNT and CDR2 YENEEA. V dropped 5 bases and J dropped 5; count of bases not matched to a gene: 3. The CDR3 has 15 residues.

A remark on this clone: An end of the junction does not agree with germline; a read error may underlie this. The J gene is TRBJ1-1, the V gene TRBV7-9, with D perhaps matching TRBD1 (5 bases). The CDR3 extends over 15 amino acids. Germline CDR1 is SEHNR and CDR2 is FQNEAQ (reference sequence). The CDR3 DNA is TGTGCCAGCAACTTACAAACAGGTATGAACACTGAAGCTTTCTTT. This codes for CASNLQTGMNTEAFF. Full variable domain (missing parts from reference TRBV7-9 and TRBJ1-1): DTGVSQNPRHKITKRGQNVTFRCDPISEHNRLYWYRQTLGQGPEFLTYFQNEAQLEKSRLLSDRFSAERPKGSFSTLEIQRTEQGDSAMYLCASNLQTGMNTEAFFGQGTRLTVV.

The rearrangement uses TRBV5-1 and TRBJ1-2, with D unresolved. Trimming took off 1 base at V and 0 bases at J, with 16 bases between the two ends. This CDR3 has 17 amino acids. The germline V gene has CDR1 SGHRS and CDR2 YFSETQ. CDR3 in DNA: TGCGCCAGCAGCTTGAAAGCCCTGAACCTAACTAACTATGGCTACACCTTC. The encoded protein is CASSLKALNLTNYGYTF. The complete variable domain, with remaining parts taken from reference TRBV5-1 and TRBJ1-2, reads KAGVTQTPRYLIKTRGQQVTLSCSPISGHRSVSWYQQTPGQGLQFLFEYFSETQRNKGNFPGRFSGRQFSNSRSEMNVSTLELGDSALYLCASSLKALNLTNYGYTFGSGTRLTVV.

This clone appeared a few times. J is TRBJ1-4 and V is TRBV28, with D possibly matching TRBD1 (6 bases). The ends were cut back, 3 bases at V and 8 bases at J, with 19 bases in the middle. The CDR3 consists of 16 residues. Germline CDR1 reads MDHEN; CDR2 reads SYDVKM. The DNA of the CDR3 is TGTGCCAGCAGTTTGCTACAGGGTTTGGGCATCGAAAAACTGTTTTTT. Translation: CASSLLQGLGIEKLFF. The whole variable domain, filled in from reference TRBV28 and TRBJ1-4, reads DVKVTQSSRYLVKRTGEKVFLECVQDMDHENMFWYRQDPGLGLRLIYFSYDVKMKEKGDIPEGYSVSREKKERFSLILESASTNQTSMYLCASSLLQGLGIEKLFFGSGTQLSVL.

The chain links TRBV9 to TRBJ1-1; D possibly corresponds to TRBD1 (5 bases). This CDR3 is built from 13 residues. From germline, CDR1 is SGDLS and CDR2 YYNGEE. V was trimmed by 7 bases and J by 2 bases, leaving 12 bases between them. The CDR3 is CASSSGGNTEAFF. The CDR3 DNA reads as TGTGCCAGCTCCTCCGGGGGTAACACTGAAGCTTTCTTT.

The genes are TRBV24-1 and TRBJ2-3; TRBD2 matches 7 bases. This CDR3 spans 15 amino acids. Germline V gene sequence: CDR1 KGHDR, CDR2 SFDVKD. Trimming took 1 base from V and 2 from J; bases not matched to a gene: 2. CDR3 bases: TGTGCCACCAGTGATTTCGGGGGGATCACAGATACGCAGTATTTT. Its translation: CATSDFGGITDTQYF.

The V gene is TRBV27, the J gene TRBJ1-1; tentative D call: TRBD1 (5 bases). The germline V and J ends were trimmed by 3 bases and 4 bases, with 9 bases remaining between them. CDR3 length equals 13 residues. CDR1 and CDR2 from the germline V gene are MNHEY and SMNVEV (reference sequence). The CDR3 spells CASSLEGVTEAFF. DNA for the CDR3: TGTGCCAGCAGTTTGGAAGGGGTCACTGAAGCTTTCTTT.

V and J are TRBV5-5 and TRBJ1-1; no clear D gene. V was trimmed by 1 base and J by 0 bases, leaving 16 bases between them. This CDR3 region has 17 residues. Germline V gene sequence: CDR1 SGHKS, CDR2 YYEKEE (reference sequence). CDR3 residues: CASSLFGRGGMNTEAFF. The CDR3 nucleotides read TGTGCCAGCAGCTTGTTCGGTCGGGGAGGGATGAACACTGAAGCTTTCTTT.

This clone was detected only once. V usage is TRBV7-7 and J usage is TRBJ2-5; 15 nucleotides line up with TRBD2. J lost 2 bases, V lost 5 bases, and 0 bases had no gene match. Germline-derived CDR1 and CDR2 are SSHAT and FNYEAQ (reference sequence). The CDR3 is made up of 15 amino acids. CDR3 coding DNA: TGTGCCAGCAGCGGACTAGCGGGGGGGCAAGAGACCCAGTACTTC. Amino acids: CASSGLAGGQETQYF.

The chain links TRBV5-6 to TRBJ1-5; 8 bases are a match to TRBD1. The CDR3 covers 15 residues. The V segment lost 4 bases and the J segment 5 bases; nucleotides outside the gene matches: 8. Germline loops: CDR1 SGHDT, CDR2 YYEEEE. This chain's CDR3 is CASSAGTGWYQPQHF. The CDR3 nucleotides read TGTGCCAGCAGCGCCGGGACAGGTTGGTATCAGCCCCAGCATTTT.

This chain joins TRBV29-1 and TRBJ1-2; D perhaps matches TRBD1 (6 bases). The V and J ends lost 7 bases and 8 bases respectively, with 23 bases between them. Germline-derived CDR1 and CDR2 are SQVTM and ANQGSEA. This CDR3 has 14 residues. The CDR3 loop reads CSASLQGSSGGYTF. The CDR3 DNA follows: TGCAGCGCCTCCCTACAGGGAAGTAGCGGGGGCTACACCTTC.

The chain joins TRBV24-1 to TRBJ2-5; TRBD2 aligns across 8 bases. CDR1 and CDR2 from the germline V gene are KGHDR and SFDVKD. The ends lost 3 bases at V and 5 bases at J; junction bases unmatched: 13. This CDR3 has 17 amino acids. CDR3 in amino acids: CATSDPRGGHDAETQYF. The CDR3 region has the DNA TGTGCCACCAGTGATCCCCGGGGGGGACACGACGCGGAGACCCAGTACTTC.

The chain carries TRBV21-1 and TRBJ1-1. TRBV21-1 is a pseudogene segment. CDR3 length: 13 residues. DNA of the CDR3: TGTGCCAGCAGCACCTATCGGGGTACTGAAGCTTTCTTT. This encodes CASSTYRGTEAFF.

The genes are TRBV9 and TRBJ2-5, with 10 bases fitting TRBD1. The ends lost 3 bases at V and 5 bases at J; junction bases unmatched: 7. The CDR3 spans 15 residues. From germline, CDR1 is SGDLS and CDR2 YYNGEE. The CDR3 nucleotides are TGTGCCAGCAGCGGCCGGGACAGGGGAGGGGAGACCCAGTACTTC. Translated, it gives CASSGRDRGGETQYF.

A remark on this clone: Other DNA sequences in the same sample also yield this CDR3. The chain is built from TRBV7-6 and TRBJ1-1, with D tentatively TRBD1 (5 bases). Trimming took off 3 bases at V and 1 base at J, with 9 bases between the two ends. The length of the CDR3 is 14 residues. Germline assignment: CDR1 SGHVS and CDR2 FNYEAQ. DNA for the CDR3: TGTGCCAGCAGCTTGGGGAGGGGGAACACTGAAGCTTTCTTT. Its translation is CASSLGRGNTEAFF. Full variable domain (missing parts from reference TRBV7-6 and TRBJ1-1): GAGVSQSPRYKVTKRGQDVALRCDPISGHVSLYWYRQALGQGPEFLTYFNYEAQQDKSGLPNDRFSAERPEGSISTLTIQRTEQRDSAMYRCASSLGRGNTEAFFGQGTRLTVV.

The chain couples TRBV7-9 to TRBJ1-3; no firm D call. The CDR3 is 13 residues long. Germline loops: CDR1 SEHNR, CDR2 FQNEAQ (reference sequence). V lost 11 bases and J lost 0, with 11 bases in between. CDR3 loop: CAWGGLSGNTIYF. The CDR3 DNA is TGTGCCTGGGGAGGGCTCTCTGGAAACACCATATATTTT. The whole variable domain, remainder taken from reference TRBV7-9 and TRBJ1-3, is DTGVSQNPRHKITKRGQNVTFRCDPISEHNRLYWYRQTLGQGPEFLTYFQNEAQLEKSRLLSDRFSAERPKGSFSTLEIQRTEQGDSAMYLCAWGGLSGNTIYFGEGSWLTVV.

CDR3 loop: CASSFFPTSGSQETQYF. CDR3 sequence (DNA): TGCGCCAGCAGCTTTTTCCCGACTAGCGGGAGTCAAGAGACCCAGTACTTC. The V gene is TRBV5-1, the J gene TRBJ2-5; 12 bases agree with TRBD2. CDR1 is SGHRS and CDR2 is YFSETQ in the germline V gene. The CDR3 totals 17 residues. With 2 bases clipped from V and 2 bases from J, the junction kept 7 bases outside the gene matches.

The chain has TRBV5-1 and TRBJ2-7; 9 bases map to TRBD1. With 3 bases clipped from V and 3 bases from J, the junction kept 7 bases outside the gene matches. The CDR3 length is 15 residues. Germline CDR1 SGHRS, CDR2 YFSETQ. The DNA of the CDR3 is TGCGCCAGCAGCTGGGGGACAGGGACGGGCTACGAGCAGTACTTC. As protein: CASSWGTGTGYEQYF.

This chain connects TRBV2 to TRBJ1-5, with TRBD1 matching 9 bases. The V gene end was trimmed by 8 bases and the J gene end by 3 bases; junction bases not matched to a gene: 5. Looked up from germline, CDR1 is SNHLY and CDR2 is FYNNEI. The CDR3 runs 14 residues. This chain's CDR3 is CASRTGAPNQPQHF. CDR3 coding DNA: TGTGCCAGCCGGACAGGGGCCCCCAATCAGCCCCAGCATTTT.